This TCR beta chain was identified during a study of blood T cell repertoires in COVID-19. This CDR3 spans 13 amino acids. Germline lookup yields CDR1 MDHEN and CDR2 SYDVKM. V lost 5 bases, J lost 10 bases, and 7 bases stayed unmatched. As handled by the study authors: Counts of nucleated cells, estimated from reference gene primer amplification, were obtained. Sequencing was performed with immunoSEQ multiplex PCR; in TCRdb, only in-frame clones are kept and a portion is missing. That table is the source of V, J and clone size, and D and trimming were worked out from the DNA. This sample has around 15,000 clones, with roughly 87% found just once.

The TCR comes from a middle-aged man with active COVID-19. Sequencing was carried out using peripheral blood. The chain employs TRBV28 and TRBJ2-1; 8 bases are a match to TRBD1. The CDR3 sequence is CASSKARGPEQFF. The CDR3 DNA is TGTGCCAGCAGTAAAGCCAGGGGGCCAGAGCAGTTCTTC.